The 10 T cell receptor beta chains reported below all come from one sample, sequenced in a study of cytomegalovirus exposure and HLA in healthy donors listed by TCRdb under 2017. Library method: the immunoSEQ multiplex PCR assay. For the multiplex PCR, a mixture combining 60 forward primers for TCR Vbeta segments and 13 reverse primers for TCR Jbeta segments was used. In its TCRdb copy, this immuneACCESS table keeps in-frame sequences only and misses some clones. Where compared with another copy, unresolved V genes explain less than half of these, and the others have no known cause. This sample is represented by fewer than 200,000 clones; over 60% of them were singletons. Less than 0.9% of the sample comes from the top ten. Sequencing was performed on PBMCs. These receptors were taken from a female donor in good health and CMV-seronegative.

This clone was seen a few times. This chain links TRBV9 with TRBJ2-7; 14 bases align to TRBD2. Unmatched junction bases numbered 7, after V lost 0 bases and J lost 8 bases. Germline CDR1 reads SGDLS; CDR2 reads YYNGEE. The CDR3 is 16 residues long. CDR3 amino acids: CASSVGLAGGPSQQYF. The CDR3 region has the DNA TGTGCCAGCAGCGTAGGACTAGCGGGGGGGCCGAGCCAGCAGTACTTC.

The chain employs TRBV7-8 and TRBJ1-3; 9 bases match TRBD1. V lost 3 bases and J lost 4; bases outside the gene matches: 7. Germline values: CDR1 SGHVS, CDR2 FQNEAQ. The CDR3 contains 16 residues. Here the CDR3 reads CASSFPGTGRGNTIYF. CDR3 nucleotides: TGTGCCAGCAGCTTCCCCGGGACAGGGAGAGGAAACACCATATATTTT.

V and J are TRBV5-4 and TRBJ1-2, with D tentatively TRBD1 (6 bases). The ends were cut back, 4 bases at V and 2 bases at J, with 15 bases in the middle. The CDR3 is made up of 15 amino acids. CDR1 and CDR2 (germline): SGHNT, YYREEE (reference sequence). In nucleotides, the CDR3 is TGTGCCAGCAGCCCAGGAACGACAGGCAACTATGGCTACACCTTC. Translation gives CASSPGTTGNYGYTF.

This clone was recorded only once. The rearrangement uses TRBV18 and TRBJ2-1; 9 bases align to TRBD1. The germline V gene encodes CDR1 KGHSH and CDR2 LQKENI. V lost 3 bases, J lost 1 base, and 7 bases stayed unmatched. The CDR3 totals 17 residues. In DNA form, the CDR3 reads TGTGCCAGCTCACCGAGAGGACAGGGGTTTTCCTACAATGAGCAGTTCTTC. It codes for CASSPRGQGFSYNEQFF.

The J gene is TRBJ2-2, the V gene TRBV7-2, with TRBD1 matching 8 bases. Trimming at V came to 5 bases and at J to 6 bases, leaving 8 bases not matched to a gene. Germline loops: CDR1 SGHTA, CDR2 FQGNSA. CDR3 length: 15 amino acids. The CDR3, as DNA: TGTGCCAGCAGCATATGGACAGGGCCCGCCGGGGAGCTGTTTTTT. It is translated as CASSIWTGPAGELFF.

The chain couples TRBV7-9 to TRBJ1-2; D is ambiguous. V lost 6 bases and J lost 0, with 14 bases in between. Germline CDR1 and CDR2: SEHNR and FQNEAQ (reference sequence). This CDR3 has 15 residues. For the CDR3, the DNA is TGTGCCAGCAGTCAATCCGAGAAAGCTAACTATGGCTACACCTTC. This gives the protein CASSQSEKANYGYTF.

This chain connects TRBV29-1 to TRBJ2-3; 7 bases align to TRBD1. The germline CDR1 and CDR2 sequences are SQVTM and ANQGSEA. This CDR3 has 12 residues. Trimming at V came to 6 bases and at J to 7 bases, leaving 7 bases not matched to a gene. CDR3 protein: CSVQGDDNTQYF. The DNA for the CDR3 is TGCAGCGTGCAGGGGGATGATAATACGCAGTATTTT.

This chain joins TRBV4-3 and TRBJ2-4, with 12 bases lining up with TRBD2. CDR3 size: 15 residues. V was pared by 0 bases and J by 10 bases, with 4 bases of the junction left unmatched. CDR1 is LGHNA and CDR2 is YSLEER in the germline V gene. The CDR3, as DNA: TGCGCCAGCAGCCAAGATCCTAGCGGGGGGGGGATTCAGTACTTC. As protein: CASSQDPSGGGIQYF.

As DNA, the CDR3 is TGCGCCAGCAGCTTGACCGGACAGGGGGGGGGACAGCCCCAGCATTTT. Protein: CASSLTGQGGGQPQHF. This chain links TRBV5-1 with TRBJ1-5; 10 bases fit TRBD1. The CDR3 spans 16 residues. Per germline, CDR1 SGHRS and CDR2 YFSETQ. V was clipped by 1 base and J by 7 bases; unmatched bases: 8.

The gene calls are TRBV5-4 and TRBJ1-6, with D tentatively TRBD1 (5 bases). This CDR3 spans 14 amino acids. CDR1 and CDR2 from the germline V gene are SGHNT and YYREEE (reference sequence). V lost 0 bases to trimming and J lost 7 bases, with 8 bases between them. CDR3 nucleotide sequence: TGTGCCAGCAGCTTGGCTCAGGGAAATTCACCCCTCCACTTT. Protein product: CASSLAQGNSPLHF. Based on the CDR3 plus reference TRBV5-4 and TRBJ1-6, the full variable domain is ETGVTQSPTHLIKTRGQQVTLRCSSQSGHNTVSWYQQALGQGPQFIFQYYREEENGRGNFPPRFSGLQFPNYSSELNVNALELDDSALYLCASSLAQGNSPLHFGNGTRLTVT.